This T cell receptor (beta chain) originates from a study of identical twins. This CDR3 region has 14 residues. The V end was cut by 5 bases, the J end by 8 bases, with 16 bases between. At least ten counts were recorded for this clonotype. The antigen remains unidentified. Each CDR3 protein is one row after TCRdb ran MiXCR on the 5' RACE reads. Of 700,000 to 950,000 distinct CDR3 sequences listed, over 9% are singletons. Study-level points and caveats: Cross-sectional statistical analysis, not tracking of the same donors, underpinned the conclusions.

The sample was also linked to a second study, of yellow fever vaccine responses in identical twins.

The sequencing input was PBMCs. This receptor was identified in a young woman in good health. The chain links TRBV12-3 or TRBV12-4 to TRBJ2-1; the D is unclear. The CDR3 loop reads CASSKGRSLYEQFF. CDR3 DNA sequence: TGTGCCAGCAGTAAAGGTCGGAGTTTGTATGAGCAGTTCTTC.